The TCR beta chain under discussion was sequenced for a study of cytomegalovirus exposure and HLA in healthy donors. Study conclusions and caveats: Sequencing likely caused a cluster of highly shared sequence variants. It was only CMV serostatus that was available as immune exposure information. While the bulk of TCR sequences proved rare, some public TCRs turned up in many donors.

PCR employed 60 Vbeta and 13 Jbeta primers. TCRdb's copy holds only in-frame clones and misses some; the assay was immunoSEQ multiplex PCR. The sample comprises 85,000 to 130,000 clones, 65% to 80% of which are singletons, and roughly 3.4% rests with the top ten. A word on this clone: Its antigen is undetermined.

This CDR3 is 13 amino acids long. Trimming removed 2 bases from V and 4 bases from J, with 10 bases in between. Germline values: CDR1 SGHRS, CDR2 YFSETQ. This chain links TRBV5-1 with TRBJ2-7, with D uncertain. This TCR was recovered from a man between 60 and 70 years old in good health and CMV-seronegative. Sequencing used PBMCs. The CDR3 bases are TGCGCCAGCAGCTTACCACGAGAGTACGAGCAGTACTTC. Its protein is CASSLPREYEQYF.